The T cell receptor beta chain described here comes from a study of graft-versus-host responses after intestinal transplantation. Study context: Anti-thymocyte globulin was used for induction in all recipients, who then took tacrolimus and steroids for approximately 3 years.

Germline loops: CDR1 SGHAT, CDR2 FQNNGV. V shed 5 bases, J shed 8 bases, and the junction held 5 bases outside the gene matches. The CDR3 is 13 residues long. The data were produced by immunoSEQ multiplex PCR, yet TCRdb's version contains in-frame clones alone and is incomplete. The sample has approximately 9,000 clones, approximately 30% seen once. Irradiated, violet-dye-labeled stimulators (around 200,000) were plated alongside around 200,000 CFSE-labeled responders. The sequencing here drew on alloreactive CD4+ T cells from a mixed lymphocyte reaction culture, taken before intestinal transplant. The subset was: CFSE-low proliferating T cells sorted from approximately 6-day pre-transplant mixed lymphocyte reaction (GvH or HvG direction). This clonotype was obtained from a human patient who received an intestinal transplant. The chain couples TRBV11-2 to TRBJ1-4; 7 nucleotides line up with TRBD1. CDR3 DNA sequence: TGTGCCAGCAGCCCCCCAGGGGGGGAAAAACTGTTTTTT. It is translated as CASSPPGGEKLFF. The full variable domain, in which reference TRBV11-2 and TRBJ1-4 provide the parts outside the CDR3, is EAGVAQSPRYKIIEKRQSVAFWCNPISGHATLYWYQQILGQGPKLLIQFQNNGVVDDSQLPKDRFSAERLKGVDSTLKIQPAKLEDSAVYLCASSPPGGEKLFFGSGTQLSVL.